Below, one T cell receptor beta chain is given with its context. Its cognate antigen is unknown. The cDNA came from 5'RACE, which used 10-nucleotide random UMIs. TCRdb reanalysed the 5' RACE reads using MiXCR and keeps one entry per CDR3 protein. The sample carries about 80,000 distinct CDR3 sequences, almost 6% recorded once. Trimming removed 4 bases from V and 12 bases from J; junction bases left unmatched: 13. There are 15 residues in the CDR3. Germline V gene sequence: CDR1 SEHNR, CDR2 FQNEAQ (reference sequence). Specified time point: longitudinal time-point 2. Unsorted libraries used 2 million PBMCs kept at -80 degrees C. This record belongs to a study of neurological immune-mediated disorders. As for the study in general: Relapsing-remitting disease was seen in about 90% of the roughly 35 multiple sclerosis patients, and secondary progressive disease was seen in 3. Study conclusions and caveats: Levels of TCR clonal expansion peaked in HTLV-1-associated myelopathy and reached their lowest in multiple sclerosis, under those of healthy controls.

This chain joins TRBV7-9 and TRBJ1-4, with 8 bases identical to TRBD1. Sequenced material: PBMCs. The TCR sequence derives from a woman aged 55-70 years with multiple sclerosis. This chain's CDR3 is CASSSTGGLREELFF. For the CDR3, the DNA is TGTGCCAGCAGCTCCACAGGGGGTTTGAGAGAAGAACTGTTTTTT.